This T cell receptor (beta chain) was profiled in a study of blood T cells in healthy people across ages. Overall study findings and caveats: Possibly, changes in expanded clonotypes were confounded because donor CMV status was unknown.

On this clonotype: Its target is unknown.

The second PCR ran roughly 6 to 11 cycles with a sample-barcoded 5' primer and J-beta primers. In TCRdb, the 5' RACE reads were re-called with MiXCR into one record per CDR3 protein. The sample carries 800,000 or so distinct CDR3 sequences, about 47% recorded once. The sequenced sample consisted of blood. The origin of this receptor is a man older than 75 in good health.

CDR3 sequence (DNA): TGCAGCGTTTTGCGGCCGGGACTAGCTTTAAATGAGCAGTTCTTC. Its translation is CSVLRPGLALNEQFF. V and J are TRBV29-1 and TRBJ2-1; 9 bases line up with TRBD2. The germline V gene encodes CDR1 SQVTM and CDR2 ANQGSEA. V trimming: 5 bases; J trimming: 7 bases; junction bases outside the gene matches: 12. The CDR3 length is 15 residues.